This T cell receptor beta chain comes out of a study of Graves' ophthalmopathy and Graves' hyperthyroidism. J lost 6 bases, V lost 4 bases, and 9 bases had no gene match. The germline CDR1 and CDR2 sequences are SGHRS and YFSETQ. The CDR3 extends over 15 amino acids. This clonotype has ten or more counts. For repertoire sequencing, the TCR beta CDR3 regions were amplified from RNA transcripts. An initial RT-PCR round employing HTBI primers preceded a second-round multiplex PCR. TCRdb called the multiplex PCR reads again in MiXCR, with one record for every CDR3 protein. The sample has a few hundred thousand distinct CDR3 sequences, 20% to 25% seen once.

This receptor was obtained from a woman aged 45 to 65 with Graves' ophthalmopathy. The sequencing input was peripheral blood. The chain joins TRBV5-1 to TRBJ1-5, with 8 bases lining up with TRBD1. The CDR3 nucleotides are TGCGCCAGCAGCCTCACAGGGGGAGAAAGTCAGCCCCAGCATTTT. This translates into CASSLTGGESQPQHF.